One sample yielded the 12 T cell receptor beta chains listed below, sequenced in a study of blood T cell repertoires in COVID-19. The protocol was immunoSEQ multiplex PCR, while the TCRdb copy is restricted to in-frame clones and leaves out a portion. The profile shows around 480,000 clones, about 90% of them singletons. The sample taken for sequencing was PBMCs or T cells enriched from blood (not recorded which). The receptors originated from a woman aged 18-29 years who had recovered from COVID-19.

Notes on this clone: The sample has other DNA sequences that encode this CDR3 too. This chain connects TRBV18 to TRBJ1-2; 8 bases map to TRBD1. Germline CDR1 reads KGHSH; CDR2 reads LQKENI. Germline trimming cut 3 bases from V and 3 bases from J; bases unmatched to any gene: 3. The CDR3 loop spans 14 amino acids. As DNA, the CDR3 is TGTGCCAGCTCACCGACAGGGGCGGACTATGGCTACACCTTC. Amino acid sequence: CASSPTGADYGYTF.

The rearrangement links TRBV12-3 or TRBV12-4 to TRBJ2-1; D might be TRBD2 (6 bases). The CDR3 totals 12 residues. V lost 3 bases, J lost 12 bases, and 12 bases lay in between. This CDR3 is CASSFSGYLQFF. The CDR3 DNA reads TGTGCCAGCAGTTTTAGCGGATATTTGCAGTTCTTC.

This chain uses TRBV5-1 with TRBJ2-5; a possible D gene is TRBD2 (6 bases). The CDR3 is made up of 14 amino acids. With 6 bases removed from V and 4 bases from J, the gap between germline ends came to 16 bases. CDR1 and CDR2 from the germline V gene are SGHRS and YFSETQ. For the CDR3, the DNA is TGCGCCAGCACCGGCTTGCAGGGAGGAGAGACCCAGTACTTC. It codes for CASTGLQGGETQYF.

The rearrangement joins TRBV28 to TRBJ1-5, with unresolved D. The CDR3 is made up of 14 amino acids. Germline V lookup: CDR1 MDHEN, CDR2 SYDVKM. Trimming removed 2 bases from V and 5 bases from J, with 10 bases in between. The CDR3 reads CASSLSAGYQPQHF. CDR3 DNA sequence: TGTGCCAGCAGTTTAAGCGCGGGTTATCAGCCCCAGCATTTT.

The chain has TRBV6-4 and TRBJ1-6, with TRBD1 matching over 8 bases. CDR3 length: 15 amino acids. V gave up 2 bases and J gave up 10 bases; unmatched junction bases: 7. Germline CDR1 MRHNA, CDR2 SNTAGT. CDR3 sequence: CASSDDPRGRSPLHF. For the CDR3, the DNA is TGTGCCAGCAGTGACGACCCCAGGGGGCGATCACCCCTCCACTTT.

The genes are TRBV27 and TRBJ1-3; D is uncertain. The V and J ends lost 6 bases and 4 bases respectively, with 10 bases between them. The CDR3 loop spans 13 amino acids. CDR1 is MNHEY and CDR2 is SMNVEV in the germline V gene (reference sequence). In nucleotides, the CDR3 is TGTGCCAGCAGGGAGACTCGGGGAAACACCATATATTTT. Residues: CASRETRGNTIYF.

The rearrangement uses TRBV19 and TRBJ1-4; 7 bases map to TRBD1. The length of the CDR3 is 14 residues. In germline, CDR1 is LNHDA, CDR2 SQIVND (reference sequence). Germline trimming cut 3 bases from V and 7 bases from J; bases unmatched to any gene: 5. Written as DNA, the CDR3 is TGTGCCAGTAGTATGACAGGGAGGAGTGAAAAACTGTTTTTT. As protein: CASSMTGRSEKLFF.

J is TRBJ1-1 and V is TRBV5-1; maybe TRBD1 (5 bases). This CDR3 is built from 14 residues. CDR1 is SGHRS, CDR2 YFSETQ, per germline. V shed 3 bases and J shed 3 bases, with 12 bases lying between them. This CDR3 reads CASSSDGGDTEAFF. The CDR3 region has the DNA TGCGCCAGCAGCTCGGACGGGGGGGACACTGAAGCTTTCTTT.

This rearrangement joins TRBV2 to TRBJ1-2; tentative D call: TRBD1 (5 bases). Germline loops: CDR1 SNHLY, CDR2 FYNNEI. V was trimmed by 6 bases and J by 8 bases, leaving 16 bases between them. This CDR3 spans 13 amino acids. The CDR3 nucleotides read TGTGCCAGCAGGGGGACCTCTGCGGGGGGCTACACCTTC. It is translated as CASRGTSAGGYTF.

The rearrangement links TRBV6-2 or TRBV6-3 to TRBJ1-1, with 7 bases lining up with TRBD1. Per germline, CDR1 MNHEY and CDR2 SVGEGT. V dropped 2 bases and J dropped 0; count of bases not matched to a gene: 6. The CDR3 spans 16 residues. The CDR3 sequence: CASSYPTGTVNTEAFF. The CDR3 bases are TGTGCCAGCAGTTACCCGACCGGGACAGTGAACACTGAAGCTTTCTTT.

This rearrangement joins TRBV5-4 to TRBJ2-3; 8 bases agree with TRBD2. The junction had 3 bases not matched to a gene; V was cut back by 4 bases and J by 2 bases. Germline loops: CDR1 SGHNT, CDR2 YYREEE (reference sequence). The CDR3 length is 14 residues. The CDR3 is CASSPGGPTDTQYF. The CDR3 DNA reads as TGTGCCAGCAGCCCGGGGGGGCCCACAGATACGCAGTATTTT.

V usage is TRBV21-1 and J usage is TRBJ2-7; the DNA was not used to check the table's D call, TRBD1. TRBV21-1 is termed a pseudogene. This CDR3 contains 14 residues. CDR3 coding DNA: TGTGCCAGCCGGACAGTACGAAAAATCCAAGGGCAGTACTTC. Translation gives CASRTVRKIQGQYF.